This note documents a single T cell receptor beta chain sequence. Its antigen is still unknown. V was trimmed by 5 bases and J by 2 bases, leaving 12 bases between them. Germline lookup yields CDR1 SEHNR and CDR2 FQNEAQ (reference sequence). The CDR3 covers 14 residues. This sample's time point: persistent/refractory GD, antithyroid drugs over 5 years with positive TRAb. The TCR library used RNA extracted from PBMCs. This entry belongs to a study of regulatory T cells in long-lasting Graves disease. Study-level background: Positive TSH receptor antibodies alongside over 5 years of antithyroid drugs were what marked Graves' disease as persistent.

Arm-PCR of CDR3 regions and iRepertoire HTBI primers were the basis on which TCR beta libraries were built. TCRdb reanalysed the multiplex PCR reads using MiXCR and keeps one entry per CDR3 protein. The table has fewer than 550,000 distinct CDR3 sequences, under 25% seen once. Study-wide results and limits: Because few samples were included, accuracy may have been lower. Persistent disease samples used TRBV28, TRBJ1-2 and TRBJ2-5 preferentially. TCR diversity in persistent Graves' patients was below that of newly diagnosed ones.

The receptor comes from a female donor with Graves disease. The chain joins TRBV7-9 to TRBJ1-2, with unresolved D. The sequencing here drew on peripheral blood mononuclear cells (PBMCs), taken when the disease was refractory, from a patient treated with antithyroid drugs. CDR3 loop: CASSPQPANYGYTF. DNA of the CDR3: TGTGCCAGCAGCCCTCAGCCTGCAAACTATGGCTACACCTTC.